This TCR beta chain was sequenced during a study of blood T cell repertoires in COVID-19. Study details: PBMCs, B-cell-depleted T cells, or T cells provided the cDNA or gDNA that made up the material.

The authors' processing: Reference gene primer amplification in the assay estimated nucleated cell counts. Clones were sequenced by immunoSEQ multiplex PCR, and TCRdb holds only the in-frame ones, with some missing. V and J calls plus clone size are reproduced from that table; the DNA served to infer D and trimming. This sample has about 220,000 clones, with about 82% found just once. The length of the CDR3 is 13 residues. Trimming cost V 4 bases and J 7 bases; bases outside gene matches: 3. This TCR derives from a woman aged 70-85 years with COVID-19, enrolled during active disease. This chain links TRBV12-3 or TRBV12-4 with TRBJ2-1, with 8 bases matching TRBD1. The sequencing input was peripheral blood. The CDR3 bases are TGTGCCAGCAGTTCGTACAGGGGGAATGAGCAGTTCTTC. It encodes CASSSYRGNEQFF.